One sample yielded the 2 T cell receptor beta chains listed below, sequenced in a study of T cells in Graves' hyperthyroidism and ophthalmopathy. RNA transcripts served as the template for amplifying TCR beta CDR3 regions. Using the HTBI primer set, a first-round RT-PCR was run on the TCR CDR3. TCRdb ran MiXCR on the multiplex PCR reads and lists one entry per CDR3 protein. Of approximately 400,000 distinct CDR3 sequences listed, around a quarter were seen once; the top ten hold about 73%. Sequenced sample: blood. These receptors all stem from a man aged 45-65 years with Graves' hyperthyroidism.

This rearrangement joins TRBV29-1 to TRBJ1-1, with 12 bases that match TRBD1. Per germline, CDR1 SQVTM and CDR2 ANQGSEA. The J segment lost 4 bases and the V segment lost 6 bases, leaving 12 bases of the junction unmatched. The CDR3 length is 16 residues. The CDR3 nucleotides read TGCAGCGTCCGGGACAGGGGGCGCGGAATGGGCACTGAAGCTTTCTTT. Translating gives CSVRDRGRGMGTEAFF.

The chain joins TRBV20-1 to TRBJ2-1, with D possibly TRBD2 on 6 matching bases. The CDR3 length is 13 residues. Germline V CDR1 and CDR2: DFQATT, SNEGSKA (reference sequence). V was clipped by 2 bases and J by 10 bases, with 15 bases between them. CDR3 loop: CSARSPMGGEQFF. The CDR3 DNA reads TGCAGTGCTAGAAGCCCCATGGGGGGAGAGCAGTTCTTC.